This T cell receptor (beta chain) comes out of a study of blood T cell repertoires in COVID-19. The overall study: The study drew acute and convalescent COVID-19 samples from the United States, Italy and Spain.

In the authors' methods: For nucleated cells, counts were estimated from reference gene primer amplification. Here immunoSEQ multiplex PCR was the method, and the copy in TCRdb shows in-frame clones only, minus some. V, J and clone size were drawn from that table, and D and trimming were deduced from the DNA. Of fewer than 110,000 clones in the sample, about nine tenths were seen once. The sequencing sample was made of peripheral blood. The clonotype was recovered from a woman in her 30s with acute or convalescent COVID-19.

This chain's CDR3 is CASSFEASGPGEQYF. The DNA of the CDR3 is TGTGCCAGCAGTTTCGAGGCTAGCGGGCCTGGGGAGCAGTACTTC. The chain has TRBV28 and TRBJ2-7, with TRBD2 matching over 8 bases. Trimming cost V 3 bases and J 7 bases; bases outside gene matches: 11. In germline, CDR1 is MDHEN, CDR2 SYDVKM. The CDR3 is 15 residues long.